The next 26 T cell receptor beta chains were all read from a single sample in a study of T cells in Graves' hyperthyroidism and ophthalmopathy. Amplification yielded TCR beta CDR3 regions, with RNA transcripts as the source. With the HTBI primer set, the TCR CDR3 went through a first round of RT-PCR. TCRdb re-called the multiplex PCR reads with MiXCR, one entry per CDR3 protein. The table shows around 280,000 distinct CDR3 sequences, with roughly an eighth occurring only once. Source material: blood. All receptors derive from a woman aged 40 to 55 with Graves' hyperthyroidism.

This clonotype was observed many times. The genes are TRBV30 and TRBJ1-2, with D uncertain. Germline CDR1 is GTSNPN and CDR2 is SVGIG (reference sequence). There are 13 residues in the CDR3. Deletions cut 2 bases from V and 4 bases from J, with 11 bases between. The CDR3 is CAWSSKGFYGYTF. CDR3 in DNA: TGTGCCTGGAGTTCAAAGGGTTTCTATGGCTACACCTTC.

This clonotype was seen ten or more times. This chain links TRBV29-1 with TRBJ1-1, with D unresolved. The CDR3 extends over 15 amino acids. Deletions cut 5 bases from V and 1 base from J, with 17 bases between. Germline loops: CDR1 SQVTM, CDR2 ANQGSEA. CDR3 coding DNA: TGCAGCGTTAGGTATCGTTCAGATTGGAACACTGAAGCTTTCTTT. Its protein product is CSVRYRSDWNTEAFF.

This clonotype occurred many times. V usage is TRBV11-1 and J usage is TRBJ2-1; D unclear. The V gene lost 5 bases and the J gene lost 0 bases, with 11 bases spanning the gap. This CDR3 has 15 amino acids. Germline V CDR1 and CDR2: SGHAT, FQDESV (reference sequence). In DNA form, the CDR3 reads TGTGCCAGCAGCCGTGAAAGTAGCTCCTACAATGAGCAGTTCTTC. It encodes CASSRESSSYNEQFF.

This clonotype was observed at least ten times. V is TRBV7-9 and J is TRBJ1-2, with 8 bases lining up with TRBD1. The CDR3 length is 18 residues. The germline CDR1 and CDR2 sequences are SEHNR and FQNEAQ (reference sequence). Trimming removed 7 bases from V and 5 bases from J; junction bases left unmatched: 21. This CDR3 reads CASTSPETGEVVLYGYTF. CDR3 in DNA: TGTGCCAGCACCTCCCCGGAGACAGGGGAAGTAGTGTTGTATGGCTACACCTTC.

The V call is TRBV5-6, the J call TRBJ2-1; 9 positions agree with TRBD2. Trimming at V came to 2 bases and at J to 9 bases, leaving 9 bases not matched to a gene. This CDR3 spans 15 amino acids. Germline V gene data show CDR1 as SGHDT and CDR2 as YYEEEE. CDR3 sequence reads: CASSLGTSYYAEQFF. The CDR3 DNA sequence: TGTGCCAGCAGCTTAGGGACTAGCTACTACGCTGAGCAGTTCTTC.

This clonotype has just a few counts. The chain is built from TRBV19 and TRBJ2-7; TRBD2 matches at 11 bases. This CDR3 region has 15 residues. Germline CDR1 LNHDA, CDR2 SQIVND (reference sequence). Germline trimming cut 5 bases from V and 3 bases from J; bases unmatched to any gene: 6. DNA for the CDR3: TGTGCCAGTAGTCTTGGGACTAGCGGAGTCTACGAGCAGTACTTC. As protein: CASSLGTSGVYEQYF. The full variable domain, completed using reference TRBV19 and TRBJ2-7, is DGGITQSPKYLFRKEGQNVTLSCEQNLNHDAMYWYRQDPGQGLRLIYYSQIVNDFQKGDIAEGYSVSREKKESFPLTVTSAQKNPTAFYLCASSLGTSGVYEQYFGPGTRLTVT.

In this sample, this clonotype turned up many times. The chain couples TRBV5-6 to TRBJ1-2; D unclear. CDR1 and CDR2 (germline): SGHDT, YYEEEE. V gave up 2 bases and J gave up 0 bases, with 2 bases separating them. CDR3 length equals 12 residues. CDR3 amino acids: CASSLTNYGYTF. The CDR3 DNA reads TGTGCCAGCAGCTTAACTAACTATGGCTACACCTTC.

CDR3 in amino acids: CSASRLAGGDIKTGQFF. The CDR3 nucleotides read TGCAGTGCTAGTCGGCTAGCGGGAGGAGACATAAAAACGGGGCAGTTCTTC. The chain employs TRBV20-1 and TRBJ2-1, with TRBD2 matching 11 bases. Looked up from germline, CDR1 is DFQATT and CDR2 is SNEGSKA (reference sequence). V lost 3 bases and J lost 12; bases outside the gene matches: 19. The length of the CDR3 is 17 residues.

In this sample, this clonotype turned up many times. The V call is TRBV11-2, the J call TRBJ2-7; 9 bases match TRBD2. The germline gives CDR1 SGHAT, CDR2 FQNNGV. The CDR3 has 17 amino acids. The junction had 14 bases not matched to a gene; V was cut back by 5 bases and J by 3 bases. The CDR3 spells CASSLIRGTSLHYEQYF. The CDR3 nucleotides are TGTGCCAGCAGCCTAATCCGGGGGACTAGCTTGCACTACGAGCAGTACTTC.

This clonotype was found many times. The chain carries TRBV5-4 and TRBJ2-1, with TRBD1 matching over 7 bases. CDR1 is SGHNT and CDR2 is YYREEE in the germline V gene (reference sequence). The CDR3 length is 14 residues. The junction had 5 bases not matched to a gene; V was cut back by 4 bases and J by 4 bases. CDR3 sequence reads: CASSKGTAYNEQFF. The CDR3 DNA sequence: TGTGCCAGCAGCAAAGGGACAGCATACAATGAGCAGTTCTTC.

The CDR3 bases are TGTGCCAGCAGCCAAGTGGTCGGACTGAGTTTTGGCGGCTACACCTTC. It specifies CASSQVVGLSFGGYTF. The V gene is TRBV14, the J gene TRBJ1-2; D remains ambiguous. Germline-derived CDR1 and CDR2 are SGHDN and FVKESK. CDR3 length: 16 residues. V was clipped by 1 base and J by 8 bases, with 20 bases between them.

The CDR3 loop is CASSQVGLAGSYEQYF. The CDR3 DNA reads as TGTGCCAGCAGCCAAGTCGGGCTAGCGGGCTCCTACGAGCAGTACTTC. The chain uses TRBV4-2 and TRBJ2-7; 8 bases map to TRBD2. Per germline, CDR1 LGHNA and CDR2 YNFKEQ. The CDR3 length is 16 residues. Trimming took 1 base from V and 0 from J; bases not matched to a gene: 5.

This clonotype turned up a few times. This sequence joins TRBV5-4 and TRBJ1-4; D unresolved. This CDR3 region has 14 residues. Germline lookup yields CDR1 SGHNT and CDR2 YYREEE (reference sequence). Trimming shortened V by 2 bases and J by 8 bases, and 13 bases separated the two germline ends. The CDR3 loop is CASSFESGREKLFF. The CDR3 coding sequence is TGTGCCAGCAGCTTTGAGTCGGGTCGGGAAAAACTGTTTTTT. The full variable domain, its missing parts supplied by reference TRBV5-4 and TRBJ1-4, is ETGVTQSPTHLIKTRGQQVTLRCSSQSGHNTVSWYQQALGQGPQFIFQYYREEENGRGNFPPRFSGLQFPNYSSELNVNALELDDSALYLCASSFESGREKLFFGSGTQLSVL.

In its sample, this clonotype was seen many times. The chain combines TRBV14 with TRBJ1-5; D is uncertain. This CDR3 is 13 amino acids long. Per germline, CDR1 SGHDN and CDR2 FVKESK. Trimming pared 3 bases from V and 13 bases from J, leaving 16 bases between. The CDR3 reads CASSQGMGRTQHF. The CDR3 DNA follows: TGTGCCAGCAGCCAGGGGATGGGGAGAACTCAGCATTTT.

This clonotype has at least ten counts. CDR3 protein: CASSRTSVQFF. CDR3 DNA sequence: TGTGCCAGCAGCCGTACTAGTGTGCAGTTCTTC. This rearrangement joins TRBV3-1 to TRBJ2-1, with D possibly TRBD2 on 5 matching bases. CDR1 is LGHDT, CDR2 YNNKEL, per germline (reference sequence). This CDR3 contains 11 residues. Trimming pared 4 bases from V and 12 bases from J, leaving 10 bases between.

The chain uses TRBV12-3 or TRBV12-4 and TRBJ1-1; D is undetermined. The CDR3 has 14 residues. V was shortened by 2 bases and J by 1 base, with 8 bases between the two germline ends. The CDR3 region is CASSLQRGNTEAFF. CDR3 bases: TGTGCCAGCAGTTTACAGCGGGGGAACACTGAAGCTTTCTTT.

This rearrangement joins TRBV18 to TRBJ2-7; D not certain. In germline, CDR1 is KGHSH, CDR2 LQKENI. V was shortened by 2 bases and J by 0 bases, with 8 bases between the two germline ends. The CDR3 spans 14 residues. The CDR3 reads CASSPGAPSYEQYF. DNA of the CDR3: TGTGCCAGCTCACCAGGCGCTCCCTCCTACGAGCAGTACTTC.

The chain carries TRBV6-1 and TRBJ1-3; 8 nucleotides align to TRBD1. V lost 10 bases, J lost 4 bases, and 9 bases stayed unmatched. Germline V gene lookup returns CDR1 MNHNS and CDR2 SASEGT. The CDR3 extends over 14 amino acids. The CDR3 bases are TGTGCCACCCGTGGGACAGGCCAAGGAAACACCATATATTTT. This translates into CATRGTGQGNTIYF.

This clonotype was detected ten times or more. This rearrangement joins TRBV20-1 to TRBJ2-5; perhaps TRBD1 as D (5 bases). This CDR3 has 14 residues. Trimming took off 0 bases at V and 5 bases at J, with 13 bases between the two ends. The V gene's germline CDR1 is DFQATT and CDR2 SNEGSKA (reference sequence). The CDR3, as DNA: TGCAGTGCTAGAGAAAGGGGCGCTTATGAGACCCAGTACTTC. Translation: CSARERGAYETQYF.

This clonotype was observed a few times. The rearrangement joins TRBV6-4 to TRBJ2-2, with D possibly TRBD1 on 5 matching bases. Germline V gene data show CDR1 as MRHNA and CDR2 as SNTAGT. The CDR3 runs 15 residues. V shed 3 bases and J shed 1 base, with 9 bases lying between them. CDR3: CASSEKQGNTGELFF. CDR3 in DNA: TGTGCCAGCAGTGAGAAGCAGGGGAACACCGGGGAGCTGTTTTTT.

This clonotype was observed at least ten times. This chain joins TRBV2 and TRBJ2-3, with 7 bases matching TRBD1. The CDR3 length is 14 residues. Looked up from germline, CDR1 is SNHLY and CDR2 is FYNNEI. V shed 9 bases, J shed 1 base, and the junction held 7 bases outside the gene matches. The CDR3 protein is CASPGQDRTDTQYF. The CDR3 DNA reads as TGTGCCAGTCCCGGACAGGACCGCACAGATACGCAGTATTTT.

The sample holds many counts of this clonotype. V gene TRBV20-1 combines with J gene TRBJ2-1; D unclear. The CDR3 spans 15 residues. Germline CDR1 reads DFQATT; CDR2 reads SNEGSKA (reference sequence). The V end was cut by 0 bases, the J end by 7 bases, with 16 bases between. In DNA, the CDR3 is TGCAGTGCTAGAGAGCCAGTTGTCATAAGGAATGAGCAGTTCTTC. As protein: CSAREPVVIRNEQFF.

This clonotype was found many times. The rearrangement joins TRBV12-3 or TRBV12-4 to TRBJ2-3; D gene ambiguous. The CDR3 is 16 amino acids. Trimming took 5 bases from V and 3 from J, leaving 18 bases between them. In nucleotides, the CDR3 is TGTGCCAGCAGTCCGCCGAGGCTAGTCGGTACAGATACGCAGTATTTT. Residues: CASSPPRLVGTDTQYF.

There are many counts of this clonotype. The rearrangement joins TRBV20-1 to TRBJ1-3; 10 nucleotides align to TRBD1. Germline V gives CDR1 DFQATT, CDR2 SNEGSKA (reference sequence). The CDR3 covers 12 residues. Trimming took 5 bases from V and 7 from J; bases not matched to a gene: 2. CDR3 loop: CSAPDRGNTIYF. In DNA, the CDR3 is TGCAGTGCTCCGGACAGGGGGAACACCATATATTTT.

As to this clonotype: A read error may explain this, as a much larger clone is one base away. The chain carries TRBV28 and TRBJ1-1, with D possibly matching TRBD1 (5 bases). Germline CDR1 and CDR2: MDHEN and SYDVKM. CDR3 size: 14 residues. V lost 8 bases, J lost 3 bases, and 16 bases lay in between. The CDR3 coding sequence is TGTGCCAGCGGTCCGTGGGGGTCGTACACTGAAGCTTTCTTT. Protein sequence: CASGPWGSYTEAFF.

This clonotype occurred a few times. This chain links TRBV20-1 with TRBJ2-2; the match to TRBD2 covers 8 bases. This CDR3 has 14 amino acids. Germline lookup yields CDR1 DFQATT and CDR2 SNEGSKA (reference sequence). V shed 5 bases and J 4 bases; nucleotides not matched to a gene: 6. CDR3 loop: CSALSGSITGELFF. The DNA for the CDR3 is TGCAGTGCTCTCAGCGGGAGTATCACCGGGGAGCTGTTTTTT.